This T cell receptor beta chain was captured by sequencing in a study of response to subunit inactivated influenza vaccine. One entry per CDR3 protein, called by TCRdb with MiXCR from the RT-PCR reads. The repertoire holds roughly 650,000 distinct CDR3 sequences, with 15% to 18% as singletons. From germline, CDR1 is SGHRS and CDR2 YFSETQ. V lost 2 bases to trimming and J lost 1 base, with 10 bases between them. CDR3 length equals 15 residues. Here the sequenced sample was PBMCs from blood, taken 11 to 12 days after vaccination. The TCR was taken from a man aged 45-65 years who received an inactivated influenza vaccine. The V call is TRBV5-1, the J call TRBJ2-1; D might be TRBD1 (5 bases). For the CDR3, the DNA is TGCGCCAGCAGCTTACAGGCGGAATCCTACAATGAGCAGTTCTTC. Protein sequence: CASSLQAESYNEQFF.